The T cell receptor beta chain under discussion was sequenced for a study of cytomegalovirus exposure and HLA in healthy donors. Study-wide results and caveats: In the 100 to 150 validation repertoires, more than 85% of cluster scores exceeded 0, per a later analysis.

Repertoires were generated with immunoSEQ multiplex PCR, while TCRdb's copy carries only in-frame clones and drops some. The table records 140,000 or so clones, just over 90% of them present only once. As regards this clone: Its antigen remains unknown.

This CDR3 comprises 14 residues. The V and J ends lost 6 bases and 5 bases, in that order; junction bases with no gene match: 8. CDR1 is KGHSH, CDR2 LQKENI, per germline. The material sequenced was PBMCs. The gene calls are TRBV18 and TRBJ1-2; 8 bases are a match to TRBD1. The receptor comes from a man aged 18 to 35 in good health and CMV-seronegative. This chain's CDR3 is CASSPPGQEYGYTF. The CDR3 DNA follows: TGTGCCAGCTCGCCGCCGGGACAGGAGTATGGCTACACCTTC. The complete variable domain, with remaining parts taken from reference TRBV18 and TRBJ1-2, reads NAGVMQNPRHLVRRRGQEARLRCSPMKGHSHVYWYRQLPEEGLKFMVYLQKENIIDESGMPKERFSAEFPKEGPSILRIQQVVRGDSAAYFCASSPPGQEYGYTFGSGTRLTVV.